Below are 26 T cell receptor beta chains sequenced from a single sample in a study of blood T cell repertoires in COVID-19. Here immunoSEQ multiplex PCR was the method, and the copy in TCRdb shows in-frame clones only, minus some. The data show 250,000 to 350,000 clones, with approximately 86% seen just once and roughly 2.2% held by the top ten. Source material: peripheral blood. The receptors originated from a woman aged 50 to 60 who had recovered from COVID-19.

This rearrangement joins TRBV28 to TRBJ2-1; D gene uncertain. The V gene's germline CDR1 is MDHEN and CDR2 SYDVKM. The germline V and J ends were trimmed by 3 bases and 0 bases, with 6 bases remaining between them. The CDR3 spans 14 residues. As DNA, the CDR3 is TGTGCCAGCAGTTTCAGTAACTCCTACAATGAGCAGTTCTTC. Translated, it gives CASSFSNSYNEQFF.

This chain uses TRBV7-2 with TRBJ1-6; TRBD1 might be the D (5 bases). The CDR3 runs 13 residues. Germline assignment: CDR1 SGHTA and CDR2 FQGNSA. Trimming stripped 6 bases from V and 6 bases from J, with 9 bases between. The CDR3 DNA reads TGTGCCAGCAGTGGAGGGGTTAATTCACCCCTCCACTTT. Its protein product is CASSGGVNSPLHF.

This clone was counted a few times. This CDR3 is CASSLQGGGLGYTF. The CDR3 DNA reads TGTGCCAGCAGCCTCCAGGGAGGTGGGCTTGGCTACACCTTC. This chain joins TRBV3-1 (or the pseudogene TRBV3-2) and TRBJ1-2, with D possibly matching TRBD1 (5 bases). V lost 4 bases, J lost 7 bases, and 16 bases lay in between. The CDR3 runs to 14 residues. Germline V gene data show CDR1 as LGHDT and CDR2 as YNNKEL (reference sequence).

This chain links TRBV7-2 with TRBJ2-1, with 9 positions matching TRBD2. The CDR3 runs to 16 residues. Looked up from germline, CDR1 is SGHTA and CDR2 is FQGNSA. Unmatched junction bases numbered 5, after V lost 3 bases and J lost 2 bases. The DNA for the CDR3 is TGTGCCAGCAGCTTTTTAGCGGGAGTCCCCTACAATGAGCAGTTCTTC. This translates into CASSFLAGVPYNEQFF.

The chain uses TRBV7-9 and TRBJ1-5; TRBD1 agrees at 8 bases. V gave up 5 bases and J gave up 2 bases; unmatched junction bases: 5. In germline, CDR1 is SEHNR, CDR2 FQNEAQ (reference sequence). The length of the CDR3 is 15 residues. As DNA, the CDR3 is TGTGCCAGCAGCCCGCAGGGGGCCGGCAATCAGCCCCAGCATTTT. Its translation: CASSPQGAGNQPQHF. Full variable domain (missing parts from reference TRBV7-9 and TRBJ1-5): DTGVSQNPRHKITKRGQNVTFRCDPISEHNRLYWYRQTLGQGPEFLTYFQNEAQLEKSRLLSDRFSAERPKGSFSTLEIQRTEQGDSAMYLCASSPQGAGNQPQHFGDGTRLSIL.

J is TRBJ2-5 and V is TRBV7-9; unclear D gene. The CDR3 extends over 13 amino acids. Trimming took off 5 bases at V and 1 base at J, with 8 bases between the two ends. The germline V gene has CDR1 SEHNR and CDR2 FQNEAQ (reference sequence). The CDR3 DNA follows: TGTGCCAGCAGCCCTACGGGCCAAGAGACCCAGTACTTC. It translates to CASSPTGQETQYF. The full variable domain, completed using reference TRBV7-9 and TRBJ2-5, is DTGVSQNPRHKITKRGQNVTFRCDPISEHNRLYWYRQTLGQGPEFLTYFQNEAQLEKSRLLSDRFSAERPKGSFSTLEIQRTEQGDSAMYLCASSPTGQETQYFGPGTRLLVL.

This clone was detected only a few times. V is TRBV18 and J is TRBJ1-5, with a weak D call TRBD1 (5 bases). CDR1 and CDR2 (germline): KGHSH, LQKENI. V was cut by 6 bases and J by 6 bases, with 9 bases left in between. The CDR3 consists of 12 residues. The CDR3 DNA reads as TGTGCCAGCTCGACAGAGCGTCAGCCCCAGCATTTT. Protein product: CASSTERQPQHF.

This chain links TRBV15 with TRBJ1-2; TRBD1 agrees at 7 bases. The CDR3 is made up of 12 amino acids. From germline, CDR1 is LNHNV and CDR2 YYDKDF (reference sequence). The junction had 3 bases not matched to a gene; V was cut back by 5 bases and J by 6 bases. CDR3 sequence: CATSGDSHGYTF. The DNA for the CDR3 is TGTGCCACCAGCGGGGACAGTCATGGCTACACCTTC.

The rearrangement uses TRBV5-4 and TRBJ1-1; D is undetermined. The CDR3 is 15 residues long. The V end was cut by 0 bases, the J end by 1 base, with 10 bases between. Per germline, CDR1 SGHNT and CDR2 YYREEE (reference sequence). CDR3 coding DNA: TGTGCCAGCAGCTTGGGACACCCCCAGAACACTGAAGCTTTCTTT. Amino acids: CASSLGHPQNTEAFF.

The rearrangement links TRBV18 to TRBJ2-5, with 10 positions matching TRBD2. V shed 0 bases, J shed 8 bases, and the junction held 6 bases outside the gene matches. This CDR3 comprises 15 residues. Germline V gives CDR1 KGHSH, CDR2 LQKENI. The CDR3 coding sequence is TGTGCCAGCTCACCACCCGGACTAGCGGAAGGAACCCAGTACTTC. Amino acid sequence: CASSPPGLAEGTQYF.

The chain combines TRBV30 with TRBJ2-7; tentatively, D is TRBD1 (6 bases). This CDR3 comprises 13 residues. CDR1 GTSNPN and CDR2 SVGIG come from the germline V gene (reference sequence). Trimming took 1 base from V and 2 from J, leaving 9 bases between them. In DNA, the CDR3 is TGTGCCTGGAGTGGGACAGCGACCTACGAGCAGTACTTC. It specifies CAWSGTATYEQYF.

The chain combines TRBV7-9 with TRBJ2-2; D unresolved. Germline V gene lookup returns CDR1 SEHNR and CDR2 FQNEAQ (reference sequence). The CDR3 is made up of 16 amino acids. V was trimmed by 3 bases and J by 6 bases, leaving 17 bases between them. In nucleotides, the CDR3 is TGTGCCAGCAGCTTCCTATCGAGAGTGAGCGCCGGGGAGCTGTTTTTT. This encodes CASSFLSRVSAGELFF.

The chain uses TRBV12-3 or TRBV12-4 and TRBJ2-5, with TRBD2 identical over 7 bases. This CDR3 has 13 amino acids. J lost 4 bases, V lost 3 bases, and 2 bases had no gene match. The CDR3 here is CASSFSGGETQYF. The CDR3 nucleotides are TGTGCCAGCAGTTTCTCGGGGGGAGAGACCCAGTACTTC.

The rearrangement links TRBV9 to TRBJ2-7; 8 nucleotides line up with TRBD2. This CDR3 contains 13 residues. The J segment lost 6 bases and the V segment lost 3 bases, leaving 5 bases of the junction unmatched. CDR1 SGDLS and CDR2 YYNGEE come from the germline V gene. Written as DNA, the CDR3 is TGTGCCAGCAGCGAGCGCGGGGGGCCCGAGCAGTACTTC. It specifies CASSERGGPEQYF. Variable domain in full (rest from reference TRBV9 and TRBJ2-7): DSGVTQTPKHLITATGQRVTLRCSPRSGDLSVYWYQQSLDQGLQFLIQYYNGEERAKGNILERFSAQQFPDLHSELNLSSLELGDSALYFCASSERGGPEQYFGPGTRLTVT.

The rearrangement links TRBV19 to TRBJ2-7, with 8 nucleotides matching TRBD1. CDR3 length: 14 residues. The junction had 5 bases not matched to a gene; V was cut back by 3 bases and J by 4 bases. Looked up from germline, CDR1 is LNHDA and CDR2 is SQIVND (reference sequence). CDR3 sequence (DNA): TGTGCCAGTAGTATCGGACAGGGATTGTACGAGCAGTACTTC. It translates to CASSIGQGLYEQYF.

The genes are TRBV28 and TRBJ2-1, with 10 bases lining up with TRBD1. Germline assignment: CDR1 MDHEN and CDR2 SYDVKM. This CDR3 is 19 amino acids long. Unmatched junction bases numbered 15, after V lost 1 base and J lost 6 bases. In DNA, the CDR3 is TGTGCCAGCAGTTTATTCTTGCGGGGCGGACAGGGGGTTGGCAATGAGCAGTTCTTC. This codes for CASSLFLRGGQGVGNEQFF.

The J gene is TRBJ1-4, the V gene TRBV5-6, with 7 bases identical to TRBD1. V dropped 3 bases and J dropped 6; count of bases not matched to a gene: 11. The CDR3 runs 16 residues. Germline V gives CDR1 SGHDT, CDR2 YYEEEE. The CDR3 DNA reads TGTGCCAGCAGCTCGACTAGACAGGGTGTATATGAAAAACTGTTTTTT. This sequence encodes CASSSTRQGVYEKLFF.

This clone was observed a single time. J is TRBJ2-1 and V is TRBV10-3; 15 bases are a match to TRBD2. V shed 6 bases and J 7 bases; nucleotides not matched to a gene: 7. The germline V gene has CDR1 ENHRY and CDR2 SYGVKD. This CDR3 comprises 16 residues. The CDR3 DNA sequence: TGTGCCATCAGGCCGGGACTAGCGGGAGGATCAAATGAGCAGTTCTTC. Translating it yields CAIRPGLAGGSNEQFF.

This clone was recorded a few times. The V gene is TRBV6-5, the J gene TRBJ1-2; 9 bases match TRBD1. V lost 9 bases to trimming and J lost 1 base; unmatched junction nucleotides: 9. CDR1 and CDR2 from the germline V gene are MNHEY and SVGAGI. The CDR3 is 15 residues long. The CDR3 sequence: CASSFGTGYNYGYTF. The CDR3 DNA is TGTGCCAGTAGCTTTGGGACAGGGTATAACTATGGCTACACCTTC.

CDR3 nucleotides: TGTGCCAGCAGCACCCAGACAGGGGTAGTTTCTGGAAACACCATATATTTT. This sequence encodes CASSTQTGVVSGNTIYF. This chain joins TRBV9 and TRBJ1-3, with TRBD1 identical over 8 bases. The CDR3 covers 17 residues. Germline CDR1 is SGDLS and CDR2 is YYNGEE. The V and J ends lost 4 bases and 1 base, in that order; junction bases with no gene match: 10.

The chain joins TRBV6-5 to TRBJ2-4, with 10 bases matching TRBD2. The CDR3 is 14 residues long. Unmatched junction bases numbered 6, after V lost 7 bases and J lost 6 bases. Looked up from germline, CDR1 is MNHEY and CDR2 is SVGAGI. The CDR3 region has the DNA TGTGCCAGCACTATAGCGGGGGGCGGAAACATTCAGTACTTC. Translating gives CASTIAGGGNIQYF.

The V and J genes are TRBV7-3 and TRBJ2-3, with 10 nucleotides matching TRBD1. CDR1 and CDR2 (germline): SGHTA, FQGTGA. The CDR3 sequence is 14 residues long. V lost 5 bases to trimming and J lost 3 bases; unmatched junction nucleotides: 2. The CDR3 is CASSGTGVTDTQYF. CDR3 DNA sequence: TGTGCCAGCAGCGGGACAGGGGTAACAGATACGCAGTATTTT. The full variable domain, completed using reference TRBV7-3 and TRBJ2-3, is GAGVSQTPSNKVTEKGKYVELRCDPISGHTALYWYRQSLGQGPEFLIYFQGTGAADDSGLPNDRFFAVRPEGSVSTLKIQRTERGDSAVYLCASSGTGVTDTQYFGPGTRLTVL.

The genes are TRBV5-6 and TRBJ2-7, with 11 bases fitting TRBD1. The CDR3 is 17 residues long. V shed 5 bases and J 6 bases; nucleotides not matched to a gene: 16. Germline CDR1 SGHDT, CDR2 YYEEEE. CDR3 bases: TGTGCCAGCAGTCCCCTAGGCGGGGGACAGGGGGTCCGCGAGCAGTACTTC. This gives the protein CASSPLGGGQGVREQYF. The full variable domain, rest sourced from reference TRBV5-6 and TRBJ2-7, is DAGVTQSPTHLIKTRGQQVTLRCSPKSGHDTVSWYQQALGQGPQFIFQYYEEEERQRGNFPDRFSGHQFPNYSSELNVNALLLGDSALYLCASSPLGGGQGVREQYFGPGTRLTVT.

The chain links TRBV7-6 to TRBJ1-1; a possible D gene is TRBD1 (5 bases). This CDR3 spans 13 amino acids. Between the trimmed V and J ends, which lost 1 base and 7 bases, there was a span of 10 bases. Germline V gives CDR1 SGHVS, CDR2 FNYEAQ. This CDR3 reads CASSLGGEFEAFF. The CDR3 DNA sequence: TGTGCCAGCAGCTTAGGGGGGGAGTTTGAAGCTTTCTTT.

The V gene is TRBV18, the J gene TRBJ1-1, with D possibly TRBD1 on 6 matching bases. The CDR3 sequence is 15 residues long. V lost 3 bases and J 2 bases, leaving 13 bases between the germline ends. Germline-derived CDR1 and CDR2 are KGHSH and LQKENI. Written as DNA, the CDR3 is TGTGCCAGCTCACCTGCGGACAGACCAAACACTGAAGCTTTCTTT. Protein: CASSPADRPNTEAFF.

The V call is TRBV6-4, the J call TRBJ2-1, with 7 bases fitting TRBD2. This CDR3 comprises 16 residues. Germline trimming cut 5 bases from V and 0 bases from J; bases unmatched to any gene: 7. Germline V lookup: CDR1 MRHNA, CDR2 SNTAGT. The CDR3: CASSPSGRGSYNEQFF. The CDR3 nucleotides read TGTGCCAGCAGTCCTAGCGGTAGGGGCTCCTACAATGAGCAGTTCTTC.